One sample yielded the 9 T cell receptor beta chains listed below, sequenced in a study of identical twins. TCRdb fed the 5' RACE reads into MiXCR, producing one record per CDR3 protein. The sample lists a few hundred thousand distinct CDR3 sequences, about 13% occurring once. A further study also used this sample, focusing on yellow fever vaccine responses in identical twins.

Specimen: CD4+ T cells sorted from blood. The receptors were sampled from a woman younger than 35 in good health.

This clonotype was seen a few times. The V call is TRBV20-1, the J call TRBJ2-7; 9 nucleotides agree with TRBD1. J lost 1 base, V lost 4 bases, and 8 bases had no gene match. The CDR3 totals 15 residues. Germline V gene sequence: CDR1 DFQATT, CDR2 SNEGSKA (reference sequence). The CDR3 DNA follows: TGCAGTGCTAACCTCCGGACAGGGGTTTCCTACGAGCAGTACTTC. Encoded protein: CSANLRTGVSYEQYF.

This clonotype was counted a few times. The chain couples TRBV9 to TRBJ2-7; 7 bases align to TRBD2. CDR1 is SGDLS, CDR2 YYNGEE, per germline. V shed 0 bases, J shed 3 bases, and the junction held 6 bases outside the gene matches. The CDR3 has 15 amino acids. The CDR3 region has the DNA TGTGCCAGCAGCGTAGGGCCAGCGGGAAACTACGAGCAGTACTTC. Its translation: CASSVGPAGNYEQYF.

The chain couples TRBV4-3 to TRBJ2-2; 7 positions agree with TRBD1. The V segment lost 4 bases and the J segment 10 bases; nucleotides outside the gene matches: 9. The germline gives CDR1 LGHNA, CDR2 YSLEER. The CDR3 runs 14 residues. Written as DNA, the CDR3 is TGCGCCAGCAGCCTTACAGGGGTTTCCGAGGAGCTGTTTTTT. Translation: CASSLTGVSEELFF.

The chain couples TRBV6-1 to TRBJ1-5; D may be TRBD1 (5 bases). V lost 3 bases, J lost 8 bases, and 14 bases lay in between. This CDR3 spans 14 amino acids. The germline V gene encodes CDR1 MNHNS and CDR2 SASEGT. The CDR3 here is CASSDRAGVEPQHF. The DNA for the CDR3 is TGTGCCAGCAGTGACAGGGCGGGGGTAGAGCCCCAGCATTTT.

This clonotype came up a few times. The chain employs TRBV27 and TRBJ2-7; the match to TRBD2 covers 14 bases. CDR1 and CDR2 from the germline V gene are MNHEY and SMNVEV (reference sequence). Germline trimming cut 8 bases from V and 4 bases from J; bases unmatched to any gene: 7. This CDR3 is built from 15 residues. DNA for the CDR3: TGTGCCAGCGTCGGGACTAGCGGGGGAATGTACGAGCAGTACTTC. Its protein product is CASVGTSGGMYEQYF.

This clonotype was seen more than once but under ten times. The chain is built from TRBV7-2 and TRBJ2-7, with D perhaps TRBD1 or TRBD2 (5 bases each). This CDR3 comprises 15 residues. V gave up 7 bases and J gave up 6 bases, with 22 bases separating them. Germline assignment: CDR1 SGHTA and CDR2 FQGNSA. CDR3 sequence: CASTGALPRTGEQYF. CDR3 bases: TGTGCCAGCACCGGGGCTCTCCCCCGGACCGGCGAGCAGTACTTC.

J is TRBJ2-3 and V is TRBV5-1, with 14 bases aligning to TRBD2. The V and J ends lost 4 bases and 6 bases, in that order; junction bases with no gene match: 7. The CDR3 sequence is 16 residues long. Germline-derived CDR1 and CDR2 are SGHRS and YFSETQ. CDR3 in amino acids: CASSLLWTSGGDTQYF. The CDR3 DNA reads TGCGCCAGCAGCCTGCTGTGGACTAGCGGGGGGGATACGCAGTATTTT. Drawing the rest from reference TRBV5-1 and TRBJ2-3, the complete variable domain is KAGVTQTPRYLIKTRGQQVTLSCSPISGHRSVSWYQQTPGQGLQFLFEYFSETQRNKGNFPGRFSGRQFSNSRSEMNVSTLELGDSALYLCASSLLWTSGGDTQYFGPGTRLTVL.

A single count supports this clonotype. Just one base apart from a much larger clone, this may be a read error. The V gene is TRBV7-4, the J gene TRBJ2-7; 7 nucleotides line up with TRBD2. Germline CDR1 SGHVT, CDR2 SQSDAQ. This CDR3 has 15 residues. The CDR3: CACSQNTGGVYEQYF. The CDR3 DNA is TGTGCCTGCAGCCAGAACACTGGGGGGGTATACGAGCAGTACTTC.

This sequence joins TRBV7-2 and TRBJ1-2; no definite D call. Trimming took 0 bases from V and 4 from J, leaving 15 bases between them. Germline-derived CDR1 and CDR2 are SGHTA and FQGNSA. The CDR3 is 16 amino acids. CDR3 in amino acids: CASSLARGSVTYGYTF. In DNA, the CDR3 is TGTGCCAGCAGCTTAGCCCGCGGGTCTGTTACCTATGGCTACACCTTC.